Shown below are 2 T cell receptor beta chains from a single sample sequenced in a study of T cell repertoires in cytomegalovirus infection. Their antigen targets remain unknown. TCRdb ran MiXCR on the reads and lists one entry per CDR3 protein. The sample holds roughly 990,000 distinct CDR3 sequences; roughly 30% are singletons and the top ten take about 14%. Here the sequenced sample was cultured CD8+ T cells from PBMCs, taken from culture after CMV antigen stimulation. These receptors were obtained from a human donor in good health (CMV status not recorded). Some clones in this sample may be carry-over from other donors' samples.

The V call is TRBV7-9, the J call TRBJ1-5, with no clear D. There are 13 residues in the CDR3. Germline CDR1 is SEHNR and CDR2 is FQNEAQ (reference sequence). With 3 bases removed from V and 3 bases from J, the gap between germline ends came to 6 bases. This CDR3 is CASSFLNNQPQHF. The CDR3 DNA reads TGTGCCAGCAGCTTTTTGAACAATCAGCCCCAGCATTTT. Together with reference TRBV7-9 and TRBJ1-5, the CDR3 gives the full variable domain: DTGVSQNPRHKITKRGQNVTFRCDPISEHNRLYWYRQTLGQGPEFLTYFQNEAQLEKSRLLSDRFSAERPKGSFSTLEIQRTEQGDSAMYLCASSFLNNQPQHFGDGTRLSIL.

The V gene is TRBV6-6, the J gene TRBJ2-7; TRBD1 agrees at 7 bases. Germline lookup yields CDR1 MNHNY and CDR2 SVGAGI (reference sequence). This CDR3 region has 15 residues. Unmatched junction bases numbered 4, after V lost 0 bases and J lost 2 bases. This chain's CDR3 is CASSYSGDSAYEQYV. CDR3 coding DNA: TGTGCCAGCAGTTACTCGGGGGACAGTGCCTACGAGCAGTACGTC.